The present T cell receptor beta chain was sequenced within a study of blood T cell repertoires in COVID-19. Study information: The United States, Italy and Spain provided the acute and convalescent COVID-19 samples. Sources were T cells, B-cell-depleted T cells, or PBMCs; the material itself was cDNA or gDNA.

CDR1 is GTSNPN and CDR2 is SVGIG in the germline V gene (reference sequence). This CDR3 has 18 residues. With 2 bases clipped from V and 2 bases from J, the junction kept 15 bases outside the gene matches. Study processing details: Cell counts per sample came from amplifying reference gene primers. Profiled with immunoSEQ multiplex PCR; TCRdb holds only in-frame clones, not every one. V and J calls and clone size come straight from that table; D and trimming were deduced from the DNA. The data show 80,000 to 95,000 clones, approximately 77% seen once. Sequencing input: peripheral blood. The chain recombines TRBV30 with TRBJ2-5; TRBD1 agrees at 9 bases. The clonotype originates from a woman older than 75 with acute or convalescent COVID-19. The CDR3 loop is CAWSQPPRQGGLQETQYF. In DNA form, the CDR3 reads TGTGCCTGGAGTCAACCTCCAAGACAGGGGGGATTACAAGAGACCCAGTACTTC. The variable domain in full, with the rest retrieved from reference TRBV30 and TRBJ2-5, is SQTIHQWPATLVQPVGSPLSLECTVEGTSNPNLYWYRQAAGRGLQLLFYSVGIGQISSEVPQNLSASRPQDRQFILSSKKLLLSDSGFYLCAWSQPPRQGGLQETQYFGPGTRLLVL.